This TCR beta chain came from a study of response to subunit inactivated influenza vaccine. This clonotype came up a few times. This CDR3 has 14 residues. The germline V gene has CDR1 SGHTA and CDR2 FQGNSA. The V and J ends lost 9 bases and 0 bases respectively, with 14 bases between them. TCRdb ran MiXCR on the RT-PCR reads and lists one entry per CDR3 protein. The repertoire holds 750,000 to 850,000 distinct CDR3 sequences, less than 20% seen once, with approximately 11% in the top ten. The chain employs TRBV7-2 and TRBJ2-5; either TRBD1 or TRBD2 may fit D (5 bases each). This specimen was PBMCs from blood, taken roughly 5 days after vaccination. The receptor was isolated from a man aged 50 to 59 who received an inactivated influenza vaccine. The CDR3 region is CASGRDLYQETQYF. CDR3 nucleotide sequence: TGTGCCAGTGGCAGGGACCTTTACCAAGAGACCCAGTACTTC.